This TCR beta chain came from a study of blood T cell repertoires in COVID-19. Study context: Samples representing acute and convalescent COVID-19 were sourced from the United States, Italy and Spain. Nucleic acid was either cDNA or gDNA, and it came from T cells, B-cell-depleted T cells, or PBMCs.

As processed by the authors: Amplified reference gene primers provided the basis for estimating nucleated cell counts. Sequenced by immunoSEQ multiplex PCR; TCRdb stores in-frame clones only, minus some. That table furnishes V, J and clone size, whereas the DNA furnished D and trimming. The sample holds around 94,000 clones, 75% to 85% seen once. Germline assignment: CDR1 SNHLY and CDR2 FYNNEI. This CDR3 contains 13 residues. The V gene end was trimmed by 11 bases and the J gene end by 6 bases; junction bases not matched to a gene: 8. This clone was seen a few times. This TCR was sampled from a human donor in a cohort sampled during active COVID-19. V and J are TRBV2 and TRBJ1-5, with 9 bases identical to TRBD1. Specimen: peripheral blood. The CDR3 sequence is CAGKDRGSQPQHF. The DNA of the CDR3 is TGTGCCGGAAAGGACAGGGGTAGTCAGCCCCAGCATTTT. Supplemented by reference TRBV2 and TRBJ1-5, the full variable domain reads EPEVTQTPSHQVTQMGQEVILRCVPISNHLYFYWYRQILGQKVEFLVSFYNNEISEKSEIFDDQFSVERPDGSNFTLKIRSTKLEDSAMYFCAGKDRGSQPQHFGDGTRLSIL.